Listed here are 7 T cell receptor beta chains from one sample, sequenced in a study of vaccination and CD4 T cells after COVID-19. These receptors are not linked to any known antigen. Cultured CD4+ T cell DNA underwent sequencing with the Oncomine TCR Beta short-read assay. MiXCR was run by TCRdb on the PCR reads, yielding one entry per CDR3 protein. The sample includes 6,500 to 10,000 distinct CDR3 sequences, about 43% of them seen just once. The treatment denotes: approximately 10-day PBMC culture with coronavirus spike peptide pools or control peptides (ViraFEST assay). The unexposed donor provided CD4+ T cells, which were taken before the COVID-19 pandemic (2011-2018). The specimen was CD4+ T cells from blood, cultured in vitro. The source is a human donor in good health.

V usage is TRBV15 and J usage is TRBJ2-7; D unclear. Between the trimmed V and J ends, which lost 1 base and 2 bases, there was a span of 6 bases. Germline V lookup: CDR1 LNHNV, CDR2 YYDKDF (reference sequence). CDR3 size: 13 residues. CDR3 DNA sequence: TGTGCCACCAGCAGAGGATTAACCTACGAGCAGTACTTC. Its translation is CATSRGLTYEQYF.

The table lists this clonotype with a few counts. The J gene is TRBJ1-5, the V gene TRBV19; weak D call: TRBD1 (6 bases). The CDR3 length is 16 residues. Germline CDR1 is LNHDA and CDR2 is SQIVND (reference sequence). V was trimmed by 5 bases and J by 3 bases, leaving 17 bases between them. The chain's CDR3 is CASSASGEHINQPQHF. The CDR3 DNA is TGTGCCAGTAGTGCCTCAGGGGAACATATCAATCAGCCCCAGCATTTT. Variable domain in full (rest from reference TRBV19 and TRBJ1-5): DGGITQSPKYLFRKEGQNVTLSCEQNLNHDAMYWYRQDPGQGLRLIYYSQIVNDFQKGDIAEGYSVSREKKESFPLTVTSAQKNPTAFYLCASSASGEHINQPQHFGDGTRLSIL.

This chain connects TRBV19 to TRBJ1-1; no clear D gene. Germline assignment: CDR1 LNHDA and CDR2 SQIVND (reference sequence). V was trimmed by 2 bases and J by 0 bases, leaving 25 bases between them. The length of the CDR3 is 20 residues. CDR3 coding DNA: TGTGCCAGTAGTATAATCCCCCGGGGTAAACGGACGAAGATGAACACTGAAGCTTTCTTT. Translated, it gives CASSIIPRGKRTKMNTEAFF. Filled out from reference TRBV19 and TRBJ1-1, the complete variable domain reads DGGITQSPKYLFRKEGQNVTLSCEQNLNHDAMYWYRQDPGQGLRLIYYSQIVNDFQKGDIAEGYSVSREKKESFPLTVTSAQKNPTAFYLCASSIIPRGKRTKMNTEAFFGQGTRLTVV.

CDR3 residues: CSASRGMRQPQHF. The CDR3, as DNA: TGCAGTGCGAGCCGGGGGATGAGGCAGCCCCAGCATTTT. The chain is built from TRBV20-1 and TRBJ1-5; the D gene is possibly TRBD1 (5 bases). The CDR3 contains 13 residues. V shed 6 bases and J shed 7 bases, with 16 bases lying between them. Germline V gives CDR1 DFQATT, CDR2 SNEGSKA (reference sequence).

The chain recombines TRBV20-1 with TRBJ2-1; TRBD2 aligns across 11 bases. V shed 5 bases and J 14 bases; nucleotides not matched to a gene: 14. The CDR3 contains 14 residues. Germline CDR1 DFQATT, CDR2 SNEGSKA (reference sequence). The CDR3 sequence is CSAPRLLAGGPEFF. In DNA form, the CDR3 reads TGCAGTGCTCCACGACTGTTAGCGGGAGGGCCTGAGTTCTTC.

This sequence joins TRBV7-6 and TRBJ2-5; possibly TRBD2 for D (5 bases). This CDR3 has 14 amino acids. V was shortened by 3 bases and J by 4 bases, with 12 bases between the two germline ends. Looked up from germline, CDR1 is SGHVS and CDR2 is FNYEAQ. CDR3 coding DNA: TGTGCCAGCAGCTTCGGGGTATGGGGAGAGACCCAGTACTTC. This sequence encodes CASSFGVWGETQYF.

On this clonotype itself: One end of the junction fails to match germline, which may point to a read error. The gene calls are TRBV5-1 and TRBJ2-2, with D possibly being TRBD2 (6 bases). The CDR3 loop spans 15 amino acids. In germline, CDR1 is SGHRS, CDR2 YFSETQ. The CDR3 is CASRLGGENTGELFF. As DNA, the CDR3 is TGCGCCAGCAGATTGGGCGGGGAGAACACCGGGGAGCTGTTTTTT.